The rows below give T cell receptor beta chains drawn from one sample of a study of blood T cells in healthy people across ages. TCRdb re-called the 5' RACE reads with MiXCR, one entry per CDR3 protein. The repertoire has hundreds of thousands of distinct CDR3 sequences, approximately 53% of them found once; the top ten carry 25% to 30%. Sequenced: blood. The receptors derive from a man aged 35-49 years in good health. Both conserved end residues are part of each CDR3. The D gene is left open where the match is weak. The size entry is marked missing in some rows and otherwise reads once, few, many or a size class.

j_gene: TRBJ2-3; abundance: NA; v_gene: TRBV7-3; d_gene: TRBD2; CDR3nt: TGTGCCAGCAGCTTAACGTTAAGCGGGGGAACATTCGGACCCACAGATACGCAGTATTTT; CDR3aa: CASSLTLSGGTFGPTDTQYF
j_gene: TRBJ2-5; abundance: many; v_gene: TRBV5-5; d_gene: NA; CDR3nt: TGTGCCAGCAGCTTGGGTGGGTATGGAGAGACCCAGTACTTC; CDR3aa: CASSLGGYGETQYF
j_gene: TRBJ2-1; abundance: NA; v_gene: TRBV6-4; d_gene: TRBD2; CDR3nt: TGTGCCAGCAGTGACTCGGGACTAGCGTCCAATGAGCAGTTCTTC; CDR3aa: CASSDSGLASNEQFF
j_gene: TRBJ2-1; abundance: NA; v_gene: TRBV21-1; d_gene: NA; CDR3nt: TGTGCCAGCAGCTCACTTAGGACAGGGTGCGATGAGCAGTTCTTC; CDR3aa: CASSSLRTGCDEQFF
j_gene: TRBJ2-1; abundance: NA; v_gene: TRBV6-5; d_gene: TRBD2; CDR3nt: TGTGCCAGCAGTTACTGGAGCGGGGGGTTCTCCAATGAGCAGTTCTTC; CDR3aa: CASSYWSGGFSNEQFF
j_gene: TRBJ2-3; abundance: NA; v_gene: TRBV5-1; d_gene: TRBD2; CDR3nt: TGCGCCAGCAGCTCCCGGACTAGCGGGAACACAGATACGCAGTATTTT; CDR3aa: CASSSRTSGNTDTQYF
j_gene: TRBJ2-1; abundance: few; v_gene: TRBV27; d_gene: NA; CDR3nt: TGTGCCAGCAGTTTATTTTCCAGCGACAATGAGCAGTTCTTC; CDR3aa: CASSLFSSDNEQFF
j_gene: TRBJ1-4; abundance: NA; v_gene: TRBV5-1; d_gene: NA; CDR3nt: TGCGCCAGCAGCTTTCGACAGCCAGAGAAAGATGAAAAACTGTTTTTT; CDR3aa: CASSFRQPEKDEKLFF
j_gene: TRBJ2-1; abundance: NA; v_gene: TRBV12-3/TRBV12-4; d_gene: TRBD1; CDR3nt: TGTGCCAGCAGTTTAAGGACAGGGGGTTGGGATGAGCAGTTCTTC; CDR3aa: CASSLRTGGWDEQFF
j_gene: TRBJ2-3; abundance: NA; v_gene: TRBV29-1; d_gene: TRBD1; CDR3nt: TGCAGCGTAGCTCAGGGGGCAGATACGCAGTATTTT; CDR3aa: CSVAQGADTQYF
j_gene: TRBJ1-5; abundance: NA; v_gene: TRBV28; d_gene: TRBD1; CDR3nt: TGTGCCTCCGAACTACGGGGACAGGGGGCGGATCAGCCCCAGCATTTT; CDR3aa: CASELRGQGADQPQHF
j_gene: TRBJ2-3; abundance: few; v_gene: TRBV11-2; d_gene: TRBD1; CDR3nt: TGTGCCAGCAGCTCACGACAGGGGGAGGGTACGCAGTATTTT; CDR3aa: CASSSRQGEGTQYF
j_gene: TRBJ2-7; abundance: NA; v_gene: TRBV3-1; d_gene: NA; CDR3nt: TGTGCCAGCAGCCAAGCCCGGGGTCACGCGGGATACGAGCAGTACTTC; CDR3aa: CASSQARGHAGYEQYF
j_gene: TRBJ2-7; abundance: NA; v_gene: TRBV29-1; d_gene: NA; CDR3nt: TGCAGCGTTGATGTAGGGGGAACCTACGAGCAGTACTTC; CDR3aa: CSVDVGGTYEQYF
j_gene: TRBJ1-4; abundance: NA; v_gene: TRBV5-1; d_gene: NA; CDR3nt: TGCGCCGGCAGCCCCGGAAACCTCGAAAAACTGTTTTTT; CDR3aa: CAGSPGNLEKLFF
j_gene: TRBJ2-5; abundance: few; v_gene: TRBV7-3; d_gene: NA; CDR3nt: TGTGCCAGCAGCTTCGGTGGGGCCGGCCAAGAGACCCAGTACTTC; CDR3aa: CASSFGGAGQETQYF
j_gene: TRBJ1-4; abundance: few; v_gene: TRBV5-1; d_gene: NA; CDR3nt: TGCGCCAGCAGCGTTCAGACCCGTGAAAAACTGTTTTTT; CDR3aa: CASSVQTREKLFF
j_gene: TRBJ2-5; abundance: NA; v_gene: TRBV6-1; d_gene: TRBD2; CDR3nt: TGTGCCAGCAGTGAATGGTCGGGAGGGATCGACAATGAGCAGTACTTC; CDR3aa: CASSEWSGGIDNEQYF
j_gene: TRBJ2-7; abundance: few; v_gene: TRBV6-6; d_gene: NA; CDR3nt: TGTGCCAGCAGTAACGACAGGGAGGTATCCTACGAGCAGTACTTC; CDR3aa: CASSNDREVSYEQYF
j_gene: TRBJ2-5; abundance: few; v_gene: TRBV7-9; d_gene: NA; CDR3nt: TGTGCCAGCAGCCGAGACGGAGTAATCCAAGAGACCCAGTACTTC; CDR3aa: CASSRDGVIQETQYF
j_gene: TRBJ1-4; abundance: NA; v_gene: TRBV4-2; d_gene: NA; CDR3nt: TGTGCCAGCAGCCAATATTGGAGGCAGAAGTCAGGAGATGAAAAACTGTTTTTT; CDR3aa: CASSQYWRQKSGDEKLFF
j_gene: TRBJ2-3; abundance: NA; v_gene: TRBV27; d_gene: TRBD2; CDR3nt: TGTGCCAGCACCCATAAAGCGGGGGGGCGCACAGATACGCAGTATTTT; CDR3aa: CASTHKAGGRTDTQYF
j_gene: TRBJ1-4; abundance: NA; v_gene: TRBV28; d_gene: NA; CDR3nt: TGTGCCAGCACCTTCGCGGAGGCTACAACTAATGAAAAACTGTTTTTT; CDR3aa: CASTFAEATTNEKLFF
j_gene: TRBJ1-4; abundance: many; v_gene: TRBV29-1; d_gene: NA; CDR3nt: TGCAGCGTTGTGGGGCAGCTTAATGAAAAACTGTTTTTT; CDR3aa: CSVVGQLNEKLFF
j_gene: TRBJ2-5; abundance: NA; v_gene: TRBV20-1; d_gene: TRBD2; CDR3nt: TGCAGTGCTAGAGAGAGGGTAGCGGGTCCCCAAGAGACCCAGTACTTC; CDR3aa: CSARERVAGPQETQYF
j_gene: TRBJ1-2; abundance: NA; v_gene: TRBV5-6; d_gene: NA; CDR3nt: TGTGCCAGCAGCTTGACCCTGACGGATTATGGCTACACCTTC; CDR3aa: CASSLTLTDYGYTF
j_gene: TRBJ1-6; abundance: NA; v_gene: TRBV7-2; d_gene: TRBD1; CDR3nt: TGTGCCAGCAGCCAAGGGACAGGGAGTAATTCACCCCTCCACTTT; CDR3aa: CASSQGTGSNSPLHF
j_gene: TRBJ2-7; abundance: NA; v_gene: TRBV11-3; d_gene: TRBD2; CDR3nt: TGTGCCAGCAGCTTAGTAGCGGGGAGCTCCTACGAGCAGTACTTC; CDR3aa: CASSLVAGSSYEQYF
j_gene: TRBJ1-1; abundance: NA; v_gene: TRBV7-9; d_gene: TRBD1; CDR3nt: TGTGCCAGCAGCTTAAGACAGGGGAGGGAGGATACTGAAGCTTTCTTT; CDR3aa: CASSLRQGREDTEAFF
j_gene: TRBJ2-7; abundance: NA; v_gene: TRBV7-8; d_gene: NA; CDR3nt: TGTGCCAGCAGCCGACAGGGAGGGGGAACTTCCTACGAGCAGTACTTC; CDR3aa: CASSRQGGGTSYEQYF
j_gene: TRBJ2-5; abundance: NA; v_gene: TRBV5-1; d_gene: TRBD1; CDR3nt: TGCGCCAGCAGTTTTGACAGGGGGCTGGCTGAGACCCAGTACTTC; CDR3aa: CASSFDRGLAETQYF
j_gene: TRBJ2-7; abundance: few; v_gene: TRBV20-1; d_gene: NA; CDR3nt: TGCAGTGCTAGTAGAGGGGACGGGGTCGAGCAGTACTTC; CDR3aa: CSASRGDGVEQYF
j_gene: TRBJ2-3; abundance: NA; v_gene: TRBV12-3/TRBV12-4; d_gene: TRBD1; CDR3nt: TGTGCCAGCAGTCTACACGACAGGGGTGGGGATACGCAGTATTTT; CDR3aa: CASSLHDRGGDTQYF
j_gene: TRBJ2-6; abundance: NA; v_gene: TRBV9; d_gene: NA; CDR3nt: TGTGCCAGCAGCGTAGAGGTCAAGTCTTTGGCTGGGGCCAACGTCCTGACTTTC; CDR3aa: CASSVEVKSLAGANVLTF
j_gene: TRBJ2-3; abundance: few; v_gene: TRBV5-1; d_gene: NA; CDR3nt: TGCGCCAGCAGCTTGGAGAGTTCCACAGCAGATACGCAGTATTTT; CDR3aa: CASSLESSTADTQYF
j_gene: TRBJ2-3; abundance: once; v_gene: TRBV21-1; d_gene: NA; CDR3nt: TGTGCCAGCAGCAAAGGGCGGGGGGGCCACGCAGATACGCAGTATTTT; CDR3aa: CASSKGRGGHADTQYF
j_gene: TRBJ1-2; abundance: NA; v_gene: TRBV5-1; d_gene: TRBD1; CDR3nt: TGCGCCAGCAGCTACGAGACAGGGGGCTTTGGCTACACCTTC; CDR3aa: CASSYETGGFGYTF
j_gene: TRBJ2-7; abundance: NA; v_gene: TRBV5-1; d_gene: TRBD1; CDR3nt: TGCGCCAGCAGCCCGGGGACAGGGAAGTCCTACGAGCAGTACTTC; CDR3aa: CASSPGTGKSYEQYF
j_gene: TRBJ2-1; abundance: NA; v_gene: TRBV11-3; d_gene: TRBD2; CDR3nt: TGTGCCAGCAGCTTAGACGTGCCTAGCGGGGCCTACAATGAGCAGTTCTTC; CDR3aa: CASSLDVPSGAYNEQFF
j_gene: TRBJ2-6; abundance: NA; v_gene: TRBV20-1; d_gene: NA; CDR3nt: TGCAGTGCTAGAGATGGCAGGGCTGGGGCCAACGTCCTGACTTTC; CDR3aa: CSARDGRAGANVLTF
j_gene: TRBJ2-1; abundance: NA; v_gene: TRBV29-1; d_gene: NA; CDR3nt: TGCAGCGGAAGGGGCCGAGTGAGCTCCTACAATGAGCAGTTCTTC; CDR3aa: CSGRGRVSSYNEQFF
j_gene: TRBJ1-2; abundance: NA; v_gene: TRBV7-9; d_gene: TRBD1; CDR3nt: TGTGCCAGCAGCTTAGATGCGACAGGGTATGGCTACACCTTC; CDR3aa: CASSLDATGYGYTF
j_gene: TRBJ1-5; abundance: NA; v_gene: TRBV5-1; d_gene: NA; CDR3nt: TGCGCCAGCAGTGGGGCCTTGGGCAATCAGCCCCAGCATTTT; CDR3aa: CASSGALGNQPQHF
j_gene: TRBJ1-5; abundance: NA; v_gene: TRBV6-5; d_gene: NA; CDR3nt: TGTGCCAGCAGTTCCGTCTGGGGGCATCAGCCCCAGCATTTT; CDR3aa: CASSSVWGHQPQHF
j_gene: TRBJ2-7; abundance: many; v_gene: TRBV28; d_gene: NA; CDR3nt: TGTGCCAGCAGTTTATTAGGGTACGAGCAGTACTTC; CDR3aa: CASSLLGYEQYF
j_gene: TRBJ2-7; abundance: NA; v_gene: TRBV6-2/TRBV6-3; d_gene: TRBD1; CDR3nt: TGTGCCAGCAGTTACGCACCGGGACAGGGACTCTACGAGCAGTACTTC; CDR3aa: CASSYAPGQGLYEQYF
j_gene: TRBJ2-3; abundance: NA; v_gene: TRBV6-2/TRBV6-3; d_gene: NA; CDR3nt: TGTGCCAGCAGTTACGCGAGGCGGGGCGATACGCAGTATTTT; CDR3aa: CASSYARRGDTQYF
j_gene: TRBJ1-1; abundance: few; v_gene: TRBV5-1; d_gene: NA; CDR3nt: TGCGCCAGCAGCCCACAGGTCACGAACACTGAAGCTTTCTTT; CDR3aa: CASSPQVTNTEAFF
j_gene: TRBJ2-5; abundance: NA; v_gene: TRBV29-1; d_gene: TRBD1; CDR3nt: TGCGGCGTTGAAGATCGAAGGGGGCAGGAGACCCAGTACTTC; CDR3aa: CGVEDRRGQETQYF
j_gene: TRBJ1-2; abundance: NA; v_gene: TRBV20-1; d_gene: NA; CDR3nt: TGCAGTGCTAGAGATCGCGTCAGGGCCCCCTATGGCTACACCTTC; CDR3aa: CSARDRVRAPYGYTF